One sample yielded the 20 T cell receptor beta chains listed below, sequenced in a study of blood T cell repertoires in COVID-19. The method was immunoSEQ multiplex PCR; TCRdb's version includes in-frame clones alone and lacks a portion of them. The table shows some 380,000 clones, with roughly 80% occurring only once. Sequenced: peripheral blood. These receptor sequences come from a human donor with acute or convalescent COVID-19. The donor label of this sample is uncertain.

This clone was detected only a few times. The V gene is TRBV6-5, the J gene TRBJ1-5, with 8 bases matching TRBD1. The J segment lost 4 bases and the V segment lost 4 bases, leaving 3 bases of the junction unmatched. The CDR3 totals 14 residues. Germline V CDR1 and CDR2: MNHEY, SVGAGI. The CDR3 DNA sequence: TGTGCCAGCAGTTCCCGGACAGGGAATCAGCCCCAGCATTTT. Encoded protein: CASSSRTGNQPQHF.

This clone was found once. The chain recombines TRBV27 with TRBJ1-4, with D possibly being TRBD1 (5 bases). Germline CDR1 is MNHEY and CDR2 is SMNVEV (reference sequence). The V end was cut by 9 bases, the J end by 3 bases, with 17 bases between. The CDR3 runs 15 residues. CDR3 loop: CASNGTSTANEKLFF. The CDR3 DNA reads as TGTGCCAGTAACGGGACTTCAACTGCTAATGAAAAACTGTTTTTT.

The J gene is TRBJ1-6, the V gene TRBV13; a weak D match, TRBD1 (5 bases). Germline values: CDR1 PRHDT, CDR2 FYEKMQ (reference sequence). The CDR3 consists of 17 residues. Trimming took 2 bases from V and 6 from J, leaving 17 bases between them. CDR3 nucleotides: TGTGCCAGCAGCTTATTCCCCACGACAGATCCTAATTCACCCCTCCACTTT. Amino acid sequence: CASSLFPTTDPNSPLHF.

Only a few counts were recorded for this clone. Other DNA sequences in this sample translate to the same CDR3. The chain carries TRBV30 and TRBJ1-5; possibly TRBD1 for D (5 bases). Germline V gene sequence: CDR1 GTSNPN, CDR2 SVGIG (reference sequence). Deletions cut 0 bases from V and 5 bases from J, with 8 bases between. The CDR3 has 13 residues. Written as DNA, the CDR3 is TGTGCCTGGAGTGTACAGGATCATCAGCCCCAGCATTTT. Protein: CAWSVQDHQPQHF.

The chain recombines TRBV6-5 with TRBJ1-3, with TRBD1 matching over 9 bases. Germline V gene sequence: CDR1 MNHEY, CDR2 SVGAGI. Trimming cost V 4 bases and J 4 bases; bases outside gene matches: 8. The CDR3 has 16 amino acids. The DNA of the CDR3 is TGTGCCAGCAGTTTAACGGGACAGGGCGGAGGAAACACCATATATTTT. Amino acids: CASSLTGQGGGNTIYF.

The count of this clone is one. The chain is built from TRBV7-8 and TRBJ1-5; weak D call: TRBD1 (6 bases). V dropped 1 base and J dropped 1 base, with 11 bases sitting between them. Germline assignment: CDR1 SGHVS and CDR2 FQNEAQ. The CDR3 contains 16 residues. The DNA for the CDR3 is TGTGCCAGCAGCTTAGTCCCAGGGGCGAGCAATCAGCCCCAGCATTTT. Protein sequence: CASSLVPGASNQPQHF.

This chain connects TRBV13 to TRBJ2-7; the D is unclear. This CDR3 spans 14 amino acids. Germline V CDR1 and CDR2: PRHDT, FYEKMQ (reference sequence). Trimming shortened V by 5 bases and J by 7 bases, and 18 bases separated the two germline ends. CDR3 protein: CASSPPRGGLEQYF. CDR3 coding DNA: TGTGCCAGCAGCCCACCCCGCGGCGGTTTGGAGCAGTACTTC.

This rearrangement joins TRBV18 to TRBJ1-1; 7 nucleotides line up with TRBD1. Trimming removed 6 bases from V and 8 bases from J; junction bases left unmatched: 9. This CDR3 comprises 13 residues. CDR1 and CDR2 from the germline V gene are KGHSH and LQKENI. In nucleotides, the CDR3 is TGTGCCAGCTCCCGGGGGACAGCGACAGAAGCTTTCTTT. This encodes CASSRGTATEAFF.

The chain is built from TRBV3-1 (or the pseudogene TRBV3-2) and TRBJ2-1, with D possibly matching TRBD2 (5 bases). V was pared by 0 bases and J by 15 bases, with 15 bases between. The CDR3 loop spans 13 amino acids. Per the germline V gene, CDR1 is LGHDT and CDR2 is YNNKEL (reference sequence). The CDR3 loop reads CASSQESVRGMFF. The CDR3 nucleotides are TGTGCCAGCAGCCAAGAATCTGTCCGGGGAATGTTCTTC.

The CDR3: CSVEVSQGPGELFF. The DNA for the CDR3 is TGCAGCGTTGAAGTCTCACAGGGACCCGGGGAGCTGTTTTTT. The V call is TRBV29-1, the J call TRBJ2-2, with D possibly being TRBD1 (6 bases). From germline, CDR1 is SQVTM and CDR2 ANQGSEA. The CDR3 is 14 amino acids. V was cut by 1 base and J by 6 bases, with 12 bases left in between.

This sequence joins TRBV11-3 and TRBJ1-2; 7 positions match TRBD1. Germline V gene lookup returns CDR1 SGHNT and CDR2 YENEEA. V lost 5 bases, J lost 0 bases, and 6 bases stayed unmatched. This CDR3 spans 15 amino acids. The CDR3 region has the DNA TGTGCCAGCAGCCTCGGGACAGTTACTAACTATGGCTACACCTTC. This encodes CASSLGTVTNYGYTF.

The gene calls are TRBV23-1 and TRBJ2-7; 7 nucleotides agree with TRBD1. TRBV23-1 is sorted into the ORF group, with uncertain function. This CDR3 is 15 amino acids long. With V trimmed by 0 bases and J by 5 bases, 7 bases remained unmatched. The CDR3 reads CASSQSKQGHNEQYF. In nucleotides, the CDR3 is TGCGCCAGCAGTCAATCGAAACAGGGGCATAACGAGCAGTACTTC.

The chain employs TRBV27 and TRBJ2-1; maybe TRBD2 (5 bases). The CDR3 spans 17 residues. Germline V gene lookup returns CDR1 MNHEY and CDR2 SMNVEV (reference sequence). With 2 bases removed from V and 4 bases from J, the gap between germline ends came to 18 bases. The CDR3 region is CASSLTGYELEYNEQFF. In DNA, the CDR3 is TGTGCCAGCAGTTTAACGGGCTATGAACTAGAATACAATGAGCAGTTCTTC.

This clone was counted ten times or more. The chain joins TRBV10-3 to TRBJ1-1; 8 bases are a match to TRBD1. V dropped 4 bases and J dropped 4; count of bases not matched to a gene: 2. CDR3 length: 13 amino acids. From germline, CDR1 is ENHRY and CDR2 SYGVKD. In DNA, the CDR3 is TGTGCCATCAGTGGACAGGGGACCACTGAAGCTTTCTTT. Protein product: CAISGQGTTEAFF.

CDR3 nucleotides: TGTGCCAGCAGCTTGGCGGCGTACAGGGGGCAAGGCTACACCTTC. Amino acid sequence: CASSLAAYRGQGYTF. The V gene is TRBV5-6, the J gene TRBJ1-2; 9 bases line up with TRBD1. Germline V gene lookup returns CDR1 SGHDT and CDR2 YYEEEE. The CDR3 is 15 amino acids. With 0 bases clipped from V and 8 bases from J, the junction kept 8 bases outside the gene matches. The full variable domain, rest sourced from reference TRBV5-6 and TRBJ1-2, is DAGVTQSPTHLIKTRGQQVTLRCSPKSGHDTVSWYQQALGQGPQFIFQYYEEEERQRGNFPDRFSGHQFPNYSSELNVNALLLGDSALYLCASSLAAYRGQGYTFGSGTRLTVV.

This clone occurred a few times. The CDR3 sequence: CASSLEGGASYGYTF. The DNA of the CDR3 is TGTGCCAGCAGCTTAGAGGGGGGGGCGAGCTATGGCTACACCTTC. This rearrangement joins TRBV7-8 to TRBJ1-2; D is possibly TRBD1 (6 bases). Trimming shortened V by 1 base and J by 4 bases, and 13 bases separated the two germline ends. This CDR3 region has 15 residues. The germline CDR1 and CDR2 sequences are SGHVS and FQNEAQ.

DNA of the CDR3: TGTGCCAGCAGCGGGAACAGGGGGACAGGAGAAAAACTGTTTTTT. It is translated as CASSGNRGTGEKLFF. The chain is built from TRBV14 and TRBJ1-4; 8 bases line up with TRBD1. The germline gives CDR1 SGHDN, CDR2 FVKESK. V was clipped by 5 bases and J by 8 bases; unmatched bases: 10. The CDR3 consists of 15 residues.

The chain recombines TRBV5-1 with TRBJ1-4; possibly TRBD1 for D (5 bases). The germline CDR1 and CDR2 sequences are SGHRS and YFSETQ. The germline V and J ends were trimmed by 3 bases and 0 bases, with 9 bases remaining between them. CDR3 length equals 15 residues. The chain's CDR3 is CASSWRGATNEKLFF. For the CDR3, the DNA is TGCGCCAGCAGCTGGCGGGGGGCAACTAATGAAAAACTGTTTTTT.

This chain uses TRBV10-1 with TRBJ1-6, with D possibly matching TRBD1 (6 bases). The germline gives CDR1 WNHNN, CDR2 SYGVQD (reference sequence). This CDR3 spans 13 amino acids. With 7 bases removed from V and 6 bases from J, the gap between germline ends came to 10 bases. As DNA, the CDR3 is TGCGCCAGCACCGGGACACTTAATTCACCCCTCCACTTT. Residues: CASTGTLNSPLHF.

The chain employs TRBV10-3 and TRBJ1-2; D not certain. V was cut by 6 bases and J by 5 bases, with 19 bases left in between. CDR3 length: 15 amino acids. Germline V gives CDR1 ENHRY, CDR2 SYGVKD. The CDR3 sequence is CAIREGPNRDYGYTF. CDR3 DNA sequence: TGTGCCATCAGGGAGGGTCCTAACCGAGATTATGGCTACACCTTC.